The T cell receptor (beta chain) under discussion was sequenced for a study of T-cell reconstitution after alpha-beta-depleted transplantation in children. Per the germline V gene, CDR1 is SGDLS and CDR2 is YYNGEE. The length of the CDR3 is 14 residues. V gave up 4 bases and J gave up 7 bases; unmatched junction bases: 3. The study, taken as a whole, reports: Newly made T cells mostly supplied T-cell counts and diversity one year after transplant.

Construction of the TCRbeta library involved unique molecular identifiers. TCRdb re-called the PCR reads through MiXCR, storing one row per CDR3 protein. The table includes a few hundred thousand distinct CDR3 sequences, 6.6% detected once. Ten or more counts support this clonotype. Its antigen is not identified. The sequencing used PBMCs, collected before TCRalphabeta/CD19-depleted stem cell transplant. The chain couples TRBV9 to TRBJ1-6; 9 bases are shared with TRBD1. The source is a boy younger than 10 with acute lymphoblastic leukemia, due to receive a stem cell transplant. Written as DNA, the CDR3 is TGTGCCAGCAGCCCGGGGACAGGGAATTCACCCCTCCACTTT. Amino acids: CASSPGTGNSPLHF.